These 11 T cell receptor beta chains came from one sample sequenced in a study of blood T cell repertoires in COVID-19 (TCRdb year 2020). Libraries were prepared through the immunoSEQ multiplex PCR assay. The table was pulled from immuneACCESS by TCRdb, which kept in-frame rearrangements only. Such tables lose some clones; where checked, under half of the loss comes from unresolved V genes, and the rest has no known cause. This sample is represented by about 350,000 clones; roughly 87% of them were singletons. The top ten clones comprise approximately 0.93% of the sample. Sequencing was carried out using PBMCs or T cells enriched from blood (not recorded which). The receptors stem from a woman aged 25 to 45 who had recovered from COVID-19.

The CDR3 here is CASSEGGPGQPQHF. The CDR3 nucleotides read TGTGCCAGCAGTGAAGGAGGCCCCGGTCAGCCCCAGCATTTT. V gene TRBV2 combines with J gene TRBJ1-5; D uncertain. This CDR3 contains 14 residues. The V end was cut by 1 base, the J end by 6 bases, with 10 bases between. Germline CDR1 is SNHLY and CDR2 is FYNNEI. The whole variable domain, remainder taken from reference TRBV2 and TRBJ1-5, is EPEVTQTPSHQVTQMGQEVILRCVPISNHLYFYWYRQILGQKVEFLVSFYNNEISEKSEIFDDQFSVERPDGSNFTLKIRSTKLEDSAMYFCASSEGGPGQPQHFGDGTRLSIL.

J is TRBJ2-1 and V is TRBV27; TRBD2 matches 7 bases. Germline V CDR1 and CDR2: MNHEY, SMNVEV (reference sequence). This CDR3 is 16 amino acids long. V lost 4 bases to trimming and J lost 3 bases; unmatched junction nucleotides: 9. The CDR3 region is CASSSLTSRHYNEQFF. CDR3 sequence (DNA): TGTGCCAGCAGTTCTTTGACTAGCAGGCACTACAATGAGCAGTTCTTC.

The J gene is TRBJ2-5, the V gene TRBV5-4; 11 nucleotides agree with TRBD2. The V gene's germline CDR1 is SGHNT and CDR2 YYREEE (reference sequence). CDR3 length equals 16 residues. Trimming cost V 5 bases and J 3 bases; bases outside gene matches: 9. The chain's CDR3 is CASSPGRLAGKETQYF. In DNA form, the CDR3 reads TGTGCCAGCAGTCCCGGACGACTAGCGGGGAAAGAGACCCAGTACTTC.

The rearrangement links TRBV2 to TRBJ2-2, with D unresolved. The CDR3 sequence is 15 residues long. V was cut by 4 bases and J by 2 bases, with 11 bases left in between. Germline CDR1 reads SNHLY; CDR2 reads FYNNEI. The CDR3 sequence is CASSVSQLNTGELFF. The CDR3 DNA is TGTGCCAGCAGTGTGTCACAGCTAAACACCGGGGAGCTGTTTTTT. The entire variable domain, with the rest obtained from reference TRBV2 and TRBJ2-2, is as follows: EPEVTQTPSHQVTQMGQEVILRCVPISNHLYFYWYRQILGQKVEFLVSFYNNEISEKSEIFDDQFSVERPDGSNFTLKIRSTKLEDSAMYFCASSVSQLNTGELFFGEGSRLTVL.

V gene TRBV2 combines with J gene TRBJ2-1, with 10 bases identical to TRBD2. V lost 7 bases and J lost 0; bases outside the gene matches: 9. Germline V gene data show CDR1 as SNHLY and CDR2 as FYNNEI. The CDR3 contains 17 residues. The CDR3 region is CASIAQRGGFSYNEQFF. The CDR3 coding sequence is TGTGCCAGCATTGCCCAGCGGGGGGGCTTCTCCTACAATGAGCAGTTCTTC.

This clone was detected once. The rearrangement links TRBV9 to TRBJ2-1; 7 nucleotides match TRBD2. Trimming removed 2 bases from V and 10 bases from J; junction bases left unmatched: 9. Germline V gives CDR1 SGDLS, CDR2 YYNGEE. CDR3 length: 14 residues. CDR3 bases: TGTGCCAGCAGCGTCGAGGGGAGGGGATGGGAGCAGTTCTTC. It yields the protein CASSVEGRGWEQFF.

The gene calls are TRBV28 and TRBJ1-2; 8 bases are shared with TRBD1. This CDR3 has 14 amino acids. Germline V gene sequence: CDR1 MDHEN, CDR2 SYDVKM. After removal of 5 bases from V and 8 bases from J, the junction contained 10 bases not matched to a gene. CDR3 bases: TGTGCCAGCAGTCTCGGACAGGGACTCTACGGCTACACCTTC. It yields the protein CASSLGQGLYGYTF.

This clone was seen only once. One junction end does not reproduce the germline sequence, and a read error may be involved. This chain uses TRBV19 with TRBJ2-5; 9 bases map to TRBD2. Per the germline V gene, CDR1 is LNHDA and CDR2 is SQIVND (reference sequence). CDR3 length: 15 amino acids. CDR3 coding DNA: TGTGTCAGTAGCCCCTCCTTAGCGGGGGAAGAGACCCAGTACTTC. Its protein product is CVSSPSLAGEETQYF.

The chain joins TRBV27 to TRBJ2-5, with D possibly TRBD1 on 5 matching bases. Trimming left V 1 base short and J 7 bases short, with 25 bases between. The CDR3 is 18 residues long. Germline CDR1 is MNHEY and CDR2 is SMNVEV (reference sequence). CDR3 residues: CASSLFSRGRATQGTQYF. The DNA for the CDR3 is TGTGCCAGCAGTTTATTTTCACGTGGCAGGGCCACCCAGGGGACCCAGTACTTC.

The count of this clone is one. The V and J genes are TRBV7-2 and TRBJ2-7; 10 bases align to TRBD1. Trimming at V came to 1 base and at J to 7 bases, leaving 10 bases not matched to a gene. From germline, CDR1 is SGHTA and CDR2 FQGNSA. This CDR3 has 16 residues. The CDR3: CASSLEGGTGAVEQYF. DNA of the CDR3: TGTGCCAGCAGCTTAGAAGGGGGGACAGGGGCGGTGGAGCAGTACTTC.

CDR3 in amino acids: CASSPRGRTEAFF. DNA of the CDR3: TGTGCCAGCAGCCCCAGGGGGAGGACTGAAGCTTTCTTT. This chain joins TRBV7-8 and TRBJ1-1; TRBD1 agrees at 7 bases. Trimming took 5 bases from V and 5 from J; bases not matched to a gene: 5. Germline lookup yields CDR1 SGHVS and CDR2 FQNEAQ. CDR3 length: 13 amino acids.